The 26 T cell receptor beta chains given below trace back to one sample, sequenced in a study of metastatic and nonmetastatic thyroid tumors. Every patient underwent thyroid surgery untreated. TCRdb called clones again from the PCR reads with MiXCR. Of about 8,400 clones listed, roughly 31% are singletons. The sequencing input was tumor tissue. The origin of the receptors is a female donor with papillary thyroid cancer or a benign thyroid nodule (not recorded which). Some clones in this sample may be carry-over from other donors' samples.

The V call is TRBV4-1, the J call TRBJ2-3, with 9 bases fitting TRBD2. The CDR3 has 15 amino acids. CDR1 is MGHRA and CDR2 is YSYEKL in the germline V gene. The J segment lost 4 bases and the V segment lost 1 base, leaving 3 bases of the junction unmatched. The CDR3, as DNA: TGCGCCAGCAGCCAAGGGCTAGCGGGACCAGATACGCAGTATTTT. It translates to CASSQGLAGPDTQYF.

This clone was detected once. V is TRBV11-2 and J is TRBJ2-1; no clear D gene. This CDR3 comprises 13 residues. In germline, CDR1 is SGHAT, CDR2 FQNNGV. Trimming removed 2 bases from V and 6 bases from J, with 8 bases in between. The CDR3: CASSLSSLNEQFF. The CDR3 bases are TGTGCCAGCAGCTTAAGTAGCCTCAATGAGCAGTTCTTC.

V and J are TRBV2 and TRBJ2-3; 9 positions agree with TRBD1. The CDR3 has 15 residues. The V gene's germline CDR1 is SNHLY and CDR2 FYNNEI. With 6 bases clipped from V and 0 bases from J, the junction kept 4 bases outside the gene matches. The CDR3 sequence is CASRGQGYSTDTQYF. The DNA of the CDR3 is TGTGCCAGCAGAGGACAGGGGTATAGCACAGATACGCAGTATTTT.

The chain carries TRBV19 and TRBJ1-2; D gene uncertain. The V end lost 2 bases, the J end lost 8 bases, and 6 bases lay between the germline ends. The germline V gene has CDR1 LNHDA and CDR2 SQIVND (reference sequence). The CDR3 contains 11 residues. The DNA of the CDR3 is TGTGCCAGTAGTATATCTGCGGGCTACACCTTC. It yields the protein CASSISAGYTF. Based on the CDR3 plus reference TRBV19 and TRBJ1-2, the full variable domain is DGGITQSPKYLFRKEGQNVTLSCEQNLNHDAMYWYRQDPGQGLRLIYYSQIVNDFQKGDIAEGYSVSREKKESFPLTVTSAQKNPTAFYLCASSISAGYTFGSGTRLTVV.

The V gene is TRBV12-3 or TRBV12-4, the J gene TRBJ1-3; TRBD1 aligns across 8 bases. The CDR3 totals 18 residues. V dropped 0 bases and J dropped 0; count of bases not matched to a gene: 7. The chain's CDR3 is CASSLAQGAVFSGNTIYF. DNA for the CDR3: TGTGCCAGCAGTTTAGCCCAGGGGGCGGTTTTCTCTGGAAACACCATATATTTT.

The chain joins TRBV9 to TRBJ2-7; D uncertain. Germline V gene data show CDR1 as SGDLS and CDR2 as YYNGEE. V was cut by 0 bases and J by 3 bases, with 13 bases left in between. This CDR3 is built from 15 residues. In DNA, the CDR3 is TGTGCCAGCAGCGTAGGAGGTACGGCGGTCTACGAGCAGTACTTC. It yields the protein CASSVGGTAVYEQYF.

This sequence joins TRBV6-1 and TRBJ1-6, with 8 bases aligning to TRBD1. This CDR3 region has 16 residues. Per germline, CDR1 MNHNS and CDR2 SASEGT. V lost 6 bases, J lost 9 bases, and 13 bases stayed unmatched. The CDR3 DNA reads TGTGCCAGCAGCCCGGGGACAGGCTTGGGAGGTTCACCCCTCCACTTT. It translates to CASSPGTGLGGSPLHF.

This clone was observed a few times. This chain uses TRBV27 with TRBJ2-3, with 9 bases identical to TRBD2. V was pared by 3 bases and J by 3 bases, with 4 bases of the junction left unmatched. This CDR3 has 15 amino acids. Germline CDR1 MNHEY, CDR2 SMNVEV (reference sequence). The DNA for the CDR3 is TGTGCCAGCAGTTTCGGCGGGGGGGGGACAGATACGCAGTATTTT. Its protein product is CASSFGGGGTDTQYF.

V usage is TRBV6-1 and J usage is TRBJ2-7; a weak D match, TRBD1 (6 bases). This CDR3 region has 16 residues. V dropped 6 bases and J dropped 3 bases, with 21 bases sitting between them. Germline CDR1 and CDR2: MNHNS and SASEGT. Here the CDR3 DNA reads TGTGCCAGCAGCCCGTTTAGGACAGATCTTTACTACGAGCAGTACTTC. Translation gives CASSPFRTDLYYEQYF.

This clone has more than one count but fewer than ten. The V gene is TRBV28, the J gene TRBJ1-5; possible D gene TRBD1, 6 bases. The ends were cut back, 7 bases at V and 6 bases at J, with 16 bases in the middle. Germline CDR1 and CDR2: MDHEN and SYDVKM. The CDR3 totals 14 residues. This CDR3 reads CASTPSGAGQPQHF. In DNA, the CDR3 is TGTGCCAGCACCCCGTCGGGGGCGGGTCAGCCCCAGCATTTT.

The chain employs TRBV2 and TRBJ2-3, with 13 bases lining up with TRBD2. In germline, CDR1 is SNHLY, CDR2 FYNNEI. V was pared by 8 bases and J by 1 base, with 6 bases of the junction left unmatched. The CDR3 consists of 16 residues. This CDR3 is CASLRTSGSRTDTQYF. In nucleotides, the CDR3 is TGTGCCAGCCTTAGGACTAGCGGGAGTCGCACAGATACGCAGTATTTT.

This rearrangement joins TRBV27 to TRBJ1-5; the match to TRBD1 covers 8 bases. This CDR3 region has 15 residues. The junction had 6 bases not matched to a gene; V was cut back by 4 bases and J by 4 bases. Germline CDR1 MNHEY, CDR2 SMNVEV (reference sequence). In DNA form, the CDR3 reads TGTGCCAGCAGTTATGGACAGGGTAGAAATCAGCCCCAGCATTTT. Residues: CASSYGQGRNQPQHF.

V usage is TRBV11-2 and J usage is TRBJ2-1, with D maybe TRBD1 (6 bases). CDR1 is SGHAT, CDR2 FQNNGV, per germline. V lost 1 base to trimming and J lost 9 bases, with 10 bases between them. The CDR3 has 13 amino acids. The CDR3: CASSLVRGVEQFF. The CDR3 region has the DNA TGTGCCAGCAGCTTAGTCAGGGGCGTTGAGCAGTTCTTC.

This clone was detected only once. The rearrangement joins TRBV9 to TRBJ2-1; 9 nucleotides agree with TRBD2. J lost 6 bases, V lost 4 bases, and 5 bases had no gene match. This CDR3 has 14 amino acids. Looked up from germline, CDR1 is SGDLS and CDR2 is YYNGEE. The CDR3 here is CASSPLTSGNEQFF. The CDR3 bases are TGTGCCAGCAGCCCACTGACTAGCGGCAATGAGCAGTTCTTC.

The J gene is TRBJ2-1, the V gene TRBV20-1; D is undetermined. The CDR3 runs 14 residues. Trimming removed 7 bases from V and 6 bases from J, with 19 bases in between. The V gene's germline CDR1 is DFQATT and CDR2 SNEGSKA (reference sequence). CDR3 bases: TGCAGTGATCCAGAGAGCAGGACGAGCAATGAGCAGTTCTTC. This encodes CSDPESRTSNEQFF.

The genes are TRBV11-2 and TRBJ2-6; either TRBD1 or TRBD2 may supply D (6 bases each). Trimming took 4 bases from V and 4 from J, leaving 14 bases between them. CDR1 and CDR2 (germline): SGHAT, FQNNGV. CDR3 length: 16 amino acids. The CDR3, as DNA: TGTGCCAGCAGCTCCACCCGGGGGCTCGGGGCCAACGTCCTGACTTTC. Translated, it gives CASSSTRGLGANVLTF.

This clone has a handful of counts. The CDR3, as DNA: TGTGCCAGCAGCGCGGGAGCCACTGAAGCTTTCTTT. Its translation: CASSAGATEAFF. The V gene is TRBV7-9, the J gene TRBJ1-1; D remains unclear. Trimming left V 5 bases short and J 4 bases short, with 8 bases between. This CDR3 is built from 12 residues. Germline-derived CDR1 and CDR2 are SEHNR and FQNEAQ (reference sequence).

The rearrangement joins TRBV11-2 to TRBJ2-1; D not certain. Trimming took off 0 bases at V and 4 bases at J, with 13 bases between the two ends. The germline CDR1 and CDR2 sequences are SGHAT and FQNNGV. The CDR3 has 16 amino acids. CDR3 residues: CASSLDLGGPYNEQFF. CDR3 nucleotides: TGTGCCAGCAGCTTAGATCTTGGTGGACCTTACAATGAGCAGTTCTTC.

This chain connects TRBV12-3 or TRBV12-4 to TRBJ1-4, with 10 bases lining up with TRBD1. This CDR3 has 16 amino acids. V shed 5 bases and J 5 bases; nucleotides not matched to a gene: 8. The DNA for the CDR3 is TGTGCCAGCAGTCCTTCCGACAGGGGGCGGAATGAAAAACTGTTTTTT. It specifies CASSPSDRGRNEKLFF.

The rearrangement links TRBV5-8 to TRBJ2-7; D may be TRBD2 (6 bases). The germline V gene has CDR1 SGHTS and CDR2 YDEGEE. CDR3 size: 16 residues. With 0 bases removed from V and 4 bases from J, the gap between germline ends came to 17 bases. The CDR3 DNA reads as TGTGCCAGCAGCTTGGAGGCGGGACGAGGTGAATACGAGCAGTACTTC. As protein: CASSLEAGRGEYEQYF.

CDR3 sequence reads: CASSPDIQGGVGELFF. CDR3 DNA: TGTGCCAGCTCACCGGACATCCAGGGAGGGGTCGGGGAGCTGTTTTTT. The chain carries TRBV18 and TRBJ2-2, with 7 nucleotides matching TRBD2. The trim removed 3 bases at V and 7 bases at J, leaving 11 bases unmatched. There are 16 residues in the CDR3. CDR1 is KGHSH and CDR2 is LQKENI in the germline V gene. Complete variable domain (other parts from reference TRBV18 and TRBJ2-2): NAGVMQNPRHLVRRRGQEARLRCSPMKGHSHVYWYRQLPEEGLKFMVYLQKENIIDESGMPKERFSAEFPKEGPSILRIQQVVRGDSAAYFCASSPDIQGGVGELFFGEGSRLTVL.

V is TRBV20-1 and J is TRBJ1-5, with D tentatively TRBD1 (5 bases). The CDR3 has 13 residues. With 6 bases removed from V and 0 bases from J, the gap between germline ends came to 9 bases. Germline V gene data show CDR1 as DFQATT and CDR2 as SNEGSKA (reference sequence). Here the CDR3 DNA reads TGCAGTGCGTTGACAGTTAGCAATCAGCCCCAGCATTTT. Its translation is CSALTVSNQPQHF.

This rearrangement joins TRBV4-1 to TRBJ1-5, with 11 bases that match TRBD1. Per germline, CDR1 MGHRA and CDR2 YSYEKL. The V gene end was trimmed by 0 bases and the J gene end by 4 bases; junction bases not matched to a gene: 14. The CDR3 runs to 20 residues. CDR3 loop: CASSQDPKDIWDRGNQPQHF. In nucleotides, the CDR3 is TGCGCCAGCAGCCAAGATCCGAAAGATATATGGGACAGGGGGAATCAGCCCCAGCATTTT.

In its sample, this clone was seen many times. The gene calls are TRBV5-4 and TRBJ2-5; the match to TRBD1 covers 8 bases. Per germline, CDR1 SGHNT and CDR2 YYREEE (reference sequence). J gave up 2 bases and V 4 bases, and 4 bases lay outside the gene matches. This CDR3 is built from 14 residues. The CDR3 here is CASSPGTGQETQYF. In DNA form, the CDR3 reads TGTGCCAGCAGCCCCGGGACAGGTCAAGAGACCCAGTACTTC.

This rearrangement joins TRBV12-3 or TRBV12-4 to TRBJ2-2; 7 bases are a match to TRBD1. V gave up 3 bases and J gave up 5 bases; unmatched junction bases: 9. The CDR3 runs 16 residues. CDR3: CASSLQGQMGTGELFF. CDR3 DNA sequence: TGTGCCAGCAGTTTGCAGGGACAGATGGGGACCGGGGAGCTGTTTTTT.

This clone turned up a few times. The chain combines TRBV6-1 with TRBJ1-5; TRBD1 might be the D (6 bases). The ends were cut back, 5 bases at V and 6 bases at J, with 11 bases in the middle. This CDR3 spans 13 amino acids. From germline, CDR1 is MNHNS and CDR2 SASEGT. The CDR3 DNA follows: TGTGCCAGCAGTTCGGGGGGCTGTCAGCCCCAGCATTTT. This gives the protein CASSSGGCQPQHF.